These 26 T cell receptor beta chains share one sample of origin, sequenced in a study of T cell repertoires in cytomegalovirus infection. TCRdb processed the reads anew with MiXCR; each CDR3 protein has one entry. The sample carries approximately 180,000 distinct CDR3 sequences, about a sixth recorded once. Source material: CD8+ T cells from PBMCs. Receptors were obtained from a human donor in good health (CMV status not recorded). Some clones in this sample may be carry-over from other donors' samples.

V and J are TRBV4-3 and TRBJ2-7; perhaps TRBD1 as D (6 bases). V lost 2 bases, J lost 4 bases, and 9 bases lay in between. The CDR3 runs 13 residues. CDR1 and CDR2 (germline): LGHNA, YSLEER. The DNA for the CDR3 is TGCGCCAGCAGCCAATATCAGGGGTACGAGCAGTACTTC. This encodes CASSQYQGYEQYF.

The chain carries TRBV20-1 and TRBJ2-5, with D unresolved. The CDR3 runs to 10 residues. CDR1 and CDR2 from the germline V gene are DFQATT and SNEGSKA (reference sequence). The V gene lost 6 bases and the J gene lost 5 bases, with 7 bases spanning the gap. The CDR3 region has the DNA TGCAGTGCCCTAGGGGAGACCCAGTACTTC. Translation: CSALGETQYF.

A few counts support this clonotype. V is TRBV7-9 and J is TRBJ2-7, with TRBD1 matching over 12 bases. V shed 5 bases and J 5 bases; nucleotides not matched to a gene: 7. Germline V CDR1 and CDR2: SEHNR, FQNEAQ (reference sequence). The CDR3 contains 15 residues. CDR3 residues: CASSTTGTGGHEQYF. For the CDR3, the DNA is TGTGCCAGCAGCACTACCGGGACAGGGGGCCACGAGCAGTACTTC.

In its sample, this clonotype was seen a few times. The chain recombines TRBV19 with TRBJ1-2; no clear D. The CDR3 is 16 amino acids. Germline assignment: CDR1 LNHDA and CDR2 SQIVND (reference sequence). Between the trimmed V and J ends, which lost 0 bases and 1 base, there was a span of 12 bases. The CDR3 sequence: CASSIDLRGLNYGYTF. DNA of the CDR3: TGTGCCAGTAGTATAGACCTCCGAGGCCTTAACTATGGCTACACCTTC.

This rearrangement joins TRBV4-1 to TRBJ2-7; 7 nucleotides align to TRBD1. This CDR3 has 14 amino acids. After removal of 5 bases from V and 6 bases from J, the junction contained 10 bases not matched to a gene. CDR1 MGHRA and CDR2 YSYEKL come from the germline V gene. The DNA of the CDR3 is TGCGCCAGCAGCTCGGACAGGTCGGATATCGAGCAGTACTTC. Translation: CASSSDRSDIEQYF.

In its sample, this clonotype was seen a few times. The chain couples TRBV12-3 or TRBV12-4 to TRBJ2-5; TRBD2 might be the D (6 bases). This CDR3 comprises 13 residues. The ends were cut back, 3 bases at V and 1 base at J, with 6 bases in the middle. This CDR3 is CASSFGSQETQYF. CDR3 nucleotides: TGTGCCAGCAGTTTCGGGAGCCAAGAGACCCAGTACTTC.

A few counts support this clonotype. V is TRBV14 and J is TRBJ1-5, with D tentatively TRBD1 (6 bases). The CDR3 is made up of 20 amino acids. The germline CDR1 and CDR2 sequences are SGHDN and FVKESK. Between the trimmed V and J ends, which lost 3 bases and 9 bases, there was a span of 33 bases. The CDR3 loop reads CASSHLSSCRGVSSITPQHF. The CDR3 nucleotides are TGTGCCAGCAGCCATCTGTCCTCGTGCAGGGGCGTCTCGTCAATCACGCCCCAGCATTTT.

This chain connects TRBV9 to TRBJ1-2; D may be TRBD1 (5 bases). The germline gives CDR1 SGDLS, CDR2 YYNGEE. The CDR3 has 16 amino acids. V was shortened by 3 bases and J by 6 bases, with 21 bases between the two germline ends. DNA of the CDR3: TGTGCCAGCAGCGGAAGGGACGGAACCGTGTTAGATGGCTACACCTTC. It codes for CASSGRDGTVLDGYTF.

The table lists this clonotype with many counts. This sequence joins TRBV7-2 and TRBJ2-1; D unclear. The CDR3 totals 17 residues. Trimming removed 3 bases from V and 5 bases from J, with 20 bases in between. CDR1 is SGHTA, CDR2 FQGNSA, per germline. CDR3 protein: CASSFRAPPEIDNEQFF. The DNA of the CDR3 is TGTGCCAGCAGCTTCAGAGCTCCTCCGGAGATCGACAATGAGCAGTTCTTC.

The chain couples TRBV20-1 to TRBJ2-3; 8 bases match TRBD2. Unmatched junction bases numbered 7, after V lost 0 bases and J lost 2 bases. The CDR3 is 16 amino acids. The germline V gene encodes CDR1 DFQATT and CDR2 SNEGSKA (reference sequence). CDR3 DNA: TGCAGTGCTAGAGATTTAGAAGCGGGGGCCACAGATACGCAGTATTTT. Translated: CSARDLEAGATDTQYF.

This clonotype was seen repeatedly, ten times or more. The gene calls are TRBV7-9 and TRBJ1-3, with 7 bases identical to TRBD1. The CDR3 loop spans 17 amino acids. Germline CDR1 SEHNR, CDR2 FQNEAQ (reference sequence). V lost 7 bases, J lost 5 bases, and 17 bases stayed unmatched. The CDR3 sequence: CASKEDLQGRLRNTIYF. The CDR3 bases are TGTGCCAGCAAAGAAGATCTACAGGGGCGGCTCCGAAACACCATATATTTT.

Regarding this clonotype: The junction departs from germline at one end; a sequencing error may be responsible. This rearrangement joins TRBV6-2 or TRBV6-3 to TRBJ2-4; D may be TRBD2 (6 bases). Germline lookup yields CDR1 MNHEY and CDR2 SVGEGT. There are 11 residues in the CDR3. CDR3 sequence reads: CDSGPGNIQYF. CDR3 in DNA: TGTGACAGCGGGCCTGGGAACATTCAGTACTTC.

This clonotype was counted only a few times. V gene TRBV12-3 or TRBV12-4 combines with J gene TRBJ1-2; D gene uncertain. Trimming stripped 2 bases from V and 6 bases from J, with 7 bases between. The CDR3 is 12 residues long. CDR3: CASSLFIDGYTF. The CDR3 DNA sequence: TGTGCCAGCAGTTTATTCATAGATGGCTACACCTTC.

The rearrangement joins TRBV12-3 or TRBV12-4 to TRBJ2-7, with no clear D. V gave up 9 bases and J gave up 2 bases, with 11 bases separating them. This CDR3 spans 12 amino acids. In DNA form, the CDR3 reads TGTGCCAGTCTGGCAGGCGCCTACGAGCAGTACTTC. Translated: CASLAGAYEQYF.

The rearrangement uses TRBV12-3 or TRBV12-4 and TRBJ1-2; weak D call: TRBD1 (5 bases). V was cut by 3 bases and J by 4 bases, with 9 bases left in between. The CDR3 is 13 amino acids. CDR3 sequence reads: CASSFPGTYGYTF. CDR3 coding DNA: TGTGCCAGCAGTTTTCCGGGGACCTATGGCTACACCTTC.

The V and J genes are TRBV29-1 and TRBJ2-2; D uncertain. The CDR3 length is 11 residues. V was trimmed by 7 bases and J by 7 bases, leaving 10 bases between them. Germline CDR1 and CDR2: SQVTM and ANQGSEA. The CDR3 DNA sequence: TGCAGCGCCCTTGAGAGCGGGGAGCTGTTTTTT. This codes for CSALESGELFF.

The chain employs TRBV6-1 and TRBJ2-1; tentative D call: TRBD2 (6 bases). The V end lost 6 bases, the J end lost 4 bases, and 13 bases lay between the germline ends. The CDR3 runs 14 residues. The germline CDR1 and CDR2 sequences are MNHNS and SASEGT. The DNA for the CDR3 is TGTGCCAGCAGGTTGCGGGACCCTTACAATGAGCAGTTCTTC. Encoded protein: CASRLRDPYNEQFF.

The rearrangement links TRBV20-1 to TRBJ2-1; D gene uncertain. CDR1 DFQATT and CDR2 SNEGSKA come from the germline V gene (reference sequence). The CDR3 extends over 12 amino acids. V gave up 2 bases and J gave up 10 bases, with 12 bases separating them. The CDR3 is CSARWGMDEQFF. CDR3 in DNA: TGCAGTGCTAGATGGGGTATGGACGAGCAGTTCTTC.

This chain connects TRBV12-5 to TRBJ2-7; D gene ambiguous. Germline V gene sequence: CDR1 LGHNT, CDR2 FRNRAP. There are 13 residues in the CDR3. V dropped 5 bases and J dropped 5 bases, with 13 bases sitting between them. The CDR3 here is CASGLKFIDEQYF. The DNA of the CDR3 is TGTGCTAGTGGTCTTAAATTTATCGACGAGCAGTACTTC.

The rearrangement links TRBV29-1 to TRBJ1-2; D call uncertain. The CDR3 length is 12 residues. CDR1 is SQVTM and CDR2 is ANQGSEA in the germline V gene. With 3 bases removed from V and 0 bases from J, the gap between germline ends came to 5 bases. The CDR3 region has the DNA TGCAGCGTTGAGGACTCTAACTATGGCTACACCTTC. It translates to CSVEDSNYGYTF.

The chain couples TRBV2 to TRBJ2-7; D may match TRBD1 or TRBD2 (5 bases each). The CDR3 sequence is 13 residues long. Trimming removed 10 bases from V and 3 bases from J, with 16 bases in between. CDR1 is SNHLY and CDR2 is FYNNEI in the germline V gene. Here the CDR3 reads CATAGTASYEQYF. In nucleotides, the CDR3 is TGTGCCACCGCCGGGACGGCGAGCTACGAGCAGTACTTC.

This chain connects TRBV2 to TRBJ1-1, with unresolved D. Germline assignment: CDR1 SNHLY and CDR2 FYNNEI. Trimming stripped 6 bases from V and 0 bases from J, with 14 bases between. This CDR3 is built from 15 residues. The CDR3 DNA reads TGTGCCAGCAGCTTAACGAGTTTCATGAACACTGAAGCTTTCTTT. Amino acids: CASSLTSFMNTEAFF.

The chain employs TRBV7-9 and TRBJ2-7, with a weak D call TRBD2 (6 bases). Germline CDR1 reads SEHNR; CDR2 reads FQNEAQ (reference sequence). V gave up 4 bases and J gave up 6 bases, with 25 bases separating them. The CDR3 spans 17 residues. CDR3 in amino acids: CASSSTAGGAPAGEQYF. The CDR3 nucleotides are TGTGCCAGCAGCTCCACGGCGGGCGGGGCCCCGGCGGGCGAGCAGTACTTC.

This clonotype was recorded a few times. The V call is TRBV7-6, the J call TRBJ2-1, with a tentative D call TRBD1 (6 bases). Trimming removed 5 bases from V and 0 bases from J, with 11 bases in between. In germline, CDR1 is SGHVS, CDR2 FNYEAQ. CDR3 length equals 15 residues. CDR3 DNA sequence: TGTGCCAGCAGCCCAGGGGATAGCTCCTACAATGAGCAGTTCTTC. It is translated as CASSPGDSSYNEQFF.

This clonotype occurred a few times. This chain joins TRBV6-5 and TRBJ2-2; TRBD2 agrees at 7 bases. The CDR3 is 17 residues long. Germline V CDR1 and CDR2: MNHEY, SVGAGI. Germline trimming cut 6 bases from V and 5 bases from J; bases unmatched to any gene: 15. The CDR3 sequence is CASSLPDIGGRTGELFF. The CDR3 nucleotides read TGTGCCAGCAGCCTACCGGACATCGGGGGGAGGACCGGGGAGCTGTTTTTT.

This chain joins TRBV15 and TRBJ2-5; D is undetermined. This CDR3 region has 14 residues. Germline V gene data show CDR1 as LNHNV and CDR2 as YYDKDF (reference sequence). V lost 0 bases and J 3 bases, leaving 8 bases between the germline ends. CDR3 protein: CATSRDWSKETQYF. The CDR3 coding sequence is TGTGCCACCAGCAGAGATTGGTCTAAAGAGACCCAGTACTTC.